Many counts were recorded for the clone carrying this T cell receptor (beta chain). Its antigen is unknown. This record comes from a study of T cell repertoires in cytomegalovirus infection. For the study at large: Public TCR beta signatures provided an indication of both CMV infection and a matching HLA type.

The CDR3 has 14 amino acids. V was shortened by 1 base and J by 3 bases, with 10 bases between the two germline ends. Germline CDR1 SGHTA, CDR2 FQGNSA. Each CDR3 protein gets one entry after TCRdb re-called the reads with MiXCR. The sample shows 150,000 to 200,000 distinct CDR3 sequences, approximately 15% of them seen only once. Broader study findings: The ex vivo response was dominated by HLA-C-restricted CMV-specific TCR beta clonotypes. Public TCR beta family frequency separated CMV-and-HLA carriers, including in an independent cohort.

The sequence came from a human donor in good health (CMV status not recorded). Some clones in this sample may be carry-over from other donors' samples. The chain is built from TRBV7-2 and TRBJ2-7; tentative D call: TRBD1 (5 bases). Sequenced input: PBMCs. The CDR3 sequence is CASSLEDKYYEQYF. As DNA, the CDR3 is TGTGCCAGCAGCTTAGAGGACAAGTACTACGAGCAGTACTTC.